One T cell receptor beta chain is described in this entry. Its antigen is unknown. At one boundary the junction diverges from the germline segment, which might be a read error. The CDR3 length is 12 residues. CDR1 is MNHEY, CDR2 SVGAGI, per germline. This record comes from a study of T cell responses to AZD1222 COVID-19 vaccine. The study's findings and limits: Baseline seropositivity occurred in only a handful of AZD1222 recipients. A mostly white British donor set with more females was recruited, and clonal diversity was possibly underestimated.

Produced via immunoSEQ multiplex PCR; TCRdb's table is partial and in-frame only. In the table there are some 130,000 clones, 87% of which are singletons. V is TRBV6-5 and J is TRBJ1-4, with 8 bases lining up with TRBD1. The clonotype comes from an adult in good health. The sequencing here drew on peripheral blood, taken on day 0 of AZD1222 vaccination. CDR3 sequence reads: CACRGPNEKLFF. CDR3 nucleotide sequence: TGTGCCTGCAGGGGGCCTAATGAAAAACTGTTTTTT.